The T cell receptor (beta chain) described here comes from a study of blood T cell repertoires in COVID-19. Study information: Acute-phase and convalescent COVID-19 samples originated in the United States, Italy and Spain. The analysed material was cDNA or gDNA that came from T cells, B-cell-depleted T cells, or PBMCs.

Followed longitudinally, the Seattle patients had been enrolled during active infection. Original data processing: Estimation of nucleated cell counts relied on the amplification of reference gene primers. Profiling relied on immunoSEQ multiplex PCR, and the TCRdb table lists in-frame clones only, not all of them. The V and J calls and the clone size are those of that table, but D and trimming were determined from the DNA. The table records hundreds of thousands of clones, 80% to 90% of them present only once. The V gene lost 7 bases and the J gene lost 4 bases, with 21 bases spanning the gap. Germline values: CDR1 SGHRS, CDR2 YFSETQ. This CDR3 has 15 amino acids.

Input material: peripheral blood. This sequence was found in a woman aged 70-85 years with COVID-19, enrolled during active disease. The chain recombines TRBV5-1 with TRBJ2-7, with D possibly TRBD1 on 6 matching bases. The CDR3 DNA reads TGCGCCAGCGGCCTACCGGGACAAGGATTTTACGAGCAGTACTTC. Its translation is CASGLPGQGFYEQYF.